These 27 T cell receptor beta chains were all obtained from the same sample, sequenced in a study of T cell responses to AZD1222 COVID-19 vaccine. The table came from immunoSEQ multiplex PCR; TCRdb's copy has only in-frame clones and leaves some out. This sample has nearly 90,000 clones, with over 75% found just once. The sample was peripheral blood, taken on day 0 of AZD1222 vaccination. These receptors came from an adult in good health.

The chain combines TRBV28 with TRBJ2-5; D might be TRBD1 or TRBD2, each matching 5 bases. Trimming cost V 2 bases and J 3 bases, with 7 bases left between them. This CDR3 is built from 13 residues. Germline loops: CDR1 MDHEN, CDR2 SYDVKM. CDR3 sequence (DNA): TGTGCCAGCAGTTTAGTGGGGGAAGAGACCCAGTACTTC. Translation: CASSLVGEETQYF.

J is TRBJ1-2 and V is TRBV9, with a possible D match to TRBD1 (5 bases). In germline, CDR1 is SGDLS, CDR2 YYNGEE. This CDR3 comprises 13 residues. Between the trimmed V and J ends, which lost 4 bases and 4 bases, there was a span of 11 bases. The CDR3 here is CASSPGGTYGYTF. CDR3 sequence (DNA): TGTGCCAGCAGCCCGGGGGGGACCTATGGCTACACCTTC.

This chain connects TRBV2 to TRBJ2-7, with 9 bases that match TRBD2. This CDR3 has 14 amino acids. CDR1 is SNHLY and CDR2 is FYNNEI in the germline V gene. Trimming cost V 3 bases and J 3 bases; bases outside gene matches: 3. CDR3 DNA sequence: TGTGCCAGCAGTGACAAGCGGGAGGACTACGAGCAGTACTTC. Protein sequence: CASSDKREDYEQYF.

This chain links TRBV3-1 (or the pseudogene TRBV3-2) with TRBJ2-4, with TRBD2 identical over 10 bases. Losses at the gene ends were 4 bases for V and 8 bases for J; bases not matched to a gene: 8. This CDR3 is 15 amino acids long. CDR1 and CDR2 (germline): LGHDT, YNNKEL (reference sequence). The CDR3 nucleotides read TGTGCCAGCAGCCCTGGGCTAGCGGGAGCGGACATTCAGTACTTC. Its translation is CASSPGLAGADIQYF.

Written as DNA, the CDR3 is TGCGCCAGCAGTGTACAGGGGGTTTCACCCCTCCACTTT. It translates to CASSVQGVSPLHF. The V gene is TRBV10-2, the J gene TRBJ1-6; 8 positions match TRBD1. V was pared by 4 bases and J by 9 bases, with 2 bases of the junction left unmatched. Germline CDR1 and CDR2: WSHSY and SAAADI. This CDR3 region has 13 residues.

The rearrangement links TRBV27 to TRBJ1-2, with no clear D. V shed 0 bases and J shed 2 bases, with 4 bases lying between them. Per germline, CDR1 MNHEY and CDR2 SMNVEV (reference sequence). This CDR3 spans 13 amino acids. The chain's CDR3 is CASSLSGNYGYTF. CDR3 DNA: TGTGCCAGCAGTTTATCTGGAAACTATGGCTACACCTTC.

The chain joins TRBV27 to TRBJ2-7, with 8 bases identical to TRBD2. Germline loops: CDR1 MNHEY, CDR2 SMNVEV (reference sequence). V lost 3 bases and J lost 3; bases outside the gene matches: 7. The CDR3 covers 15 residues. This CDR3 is CASSFEAGAGYEQYF. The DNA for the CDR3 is TGTGCCAGCAGTTTCGAAGCGGGAGCCGGCTACGAGCAGTACTTC.

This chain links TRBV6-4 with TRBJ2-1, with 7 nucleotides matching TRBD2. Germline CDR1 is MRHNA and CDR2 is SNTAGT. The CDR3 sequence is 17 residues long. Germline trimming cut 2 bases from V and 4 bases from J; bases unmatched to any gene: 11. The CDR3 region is CASSDRVGGSTYNEQFF. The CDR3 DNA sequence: TGTGCCAGCAGTGACCGTGTGGGCGGGAGTACTTACAATGAGCAGTTCTTC.

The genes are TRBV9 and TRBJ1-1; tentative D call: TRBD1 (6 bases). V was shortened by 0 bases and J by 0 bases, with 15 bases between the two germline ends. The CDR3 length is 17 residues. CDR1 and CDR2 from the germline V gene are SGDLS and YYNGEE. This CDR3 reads CASSVGVQQGLNTEAFF. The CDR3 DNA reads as TGTGCCAGCAGCGTAGGAGTACAACAGGGACTGAACACTGAAGCTTTCTTT.

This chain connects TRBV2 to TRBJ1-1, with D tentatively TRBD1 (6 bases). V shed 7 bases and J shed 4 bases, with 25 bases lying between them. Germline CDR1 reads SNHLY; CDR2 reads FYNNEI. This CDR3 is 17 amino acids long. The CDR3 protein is CASNKRGKWYGSTEAFF. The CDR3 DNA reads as TGTGCCAGCAATAAGAGGGGGAAATGGTACGGCAGCACTGAAGCTTTCTTT. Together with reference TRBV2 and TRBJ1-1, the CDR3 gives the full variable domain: EPEVTQTPSHQVTQMGQEVILRCVPISNHLYFYWYRQILGQKVEFLVSFYNNEISEKSEIFDDQFSVERPDGSNFTLKIRSTKLEDSAMYFCASNKRGKWYGSTEAFFGQGTRLTVV.

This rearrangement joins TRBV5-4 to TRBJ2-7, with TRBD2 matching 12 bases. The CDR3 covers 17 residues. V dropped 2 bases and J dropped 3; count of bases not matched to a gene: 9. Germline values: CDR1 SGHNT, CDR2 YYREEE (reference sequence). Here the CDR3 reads CASSLPKGLAGVYEQYF. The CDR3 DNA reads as TGTGCCAGCAGCTTACCTAAGGGACTAGCGGGTGTCTACGAGCAGTACTTC. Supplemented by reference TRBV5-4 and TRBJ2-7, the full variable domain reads ETGVTQSPTHLIKTRGQQVTLRCSSQSGHNTVSWYQQALGQGPQFIFQYYREEENGRGNFPPRFSGLQFPNYSSELNVNALELDDSALYLCASSLPKGLAGVYEQYFGPGTRLTVT.

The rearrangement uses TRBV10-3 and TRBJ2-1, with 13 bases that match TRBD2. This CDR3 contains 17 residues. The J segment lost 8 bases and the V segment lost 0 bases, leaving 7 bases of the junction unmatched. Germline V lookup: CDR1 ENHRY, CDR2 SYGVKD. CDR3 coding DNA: TGTGCCATCAGTGAGTCGAGGACTAGCGGGAGTGGCGATGAGCAGTTCTTC. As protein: CAISESRTSGSGDEQFF.

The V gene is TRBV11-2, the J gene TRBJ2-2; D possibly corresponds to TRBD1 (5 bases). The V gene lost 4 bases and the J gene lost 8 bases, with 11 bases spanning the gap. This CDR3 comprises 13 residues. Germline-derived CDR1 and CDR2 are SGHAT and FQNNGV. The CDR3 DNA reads TGTGCCAGCAGCTCCATGCGACAGGGGGAGCTGTTTTTT. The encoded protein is CASSSMRQGELFF.

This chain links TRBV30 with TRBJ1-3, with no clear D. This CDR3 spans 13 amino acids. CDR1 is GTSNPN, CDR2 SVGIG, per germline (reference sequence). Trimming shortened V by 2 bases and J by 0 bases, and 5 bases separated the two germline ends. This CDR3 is CAWSSDSGNTIYF. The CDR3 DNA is TGTGCCTGGAGTTCAGACTCTGGAAACACCATATATTTT. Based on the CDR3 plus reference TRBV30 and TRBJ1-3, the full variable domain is SQTIHQWPATLVQPVGSPLSLECTVEGTSNPNLYWYRQAAGRGLQLLFYSVGIGQISSEVPQNLSASRPQDRQFILSSKKLLLSDSGFYLCAWSSDSGNTIYFGEGSWLTVV.

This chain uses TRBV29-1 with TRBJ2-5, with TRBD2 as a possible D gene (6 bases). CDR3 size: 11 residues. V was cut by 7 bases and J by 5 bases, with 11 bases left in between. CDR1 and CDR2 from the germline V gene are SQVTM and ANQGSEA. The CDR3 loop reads CSGEERETQYF. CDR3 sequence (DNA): TGCAGCGGGGAGGAGAGGGAGACCCAGTACTTC.

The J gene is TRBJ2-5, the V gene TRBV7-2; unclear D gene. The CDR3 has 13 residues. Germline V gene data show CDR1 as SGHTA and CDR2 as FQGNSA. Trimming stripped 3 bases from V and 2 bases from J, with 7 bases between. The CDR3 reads CASSFTLQETQYF. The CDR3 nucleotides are TGTGCCAGCAGCTTTACCCTACAAGAGACCCAGTACTTC.

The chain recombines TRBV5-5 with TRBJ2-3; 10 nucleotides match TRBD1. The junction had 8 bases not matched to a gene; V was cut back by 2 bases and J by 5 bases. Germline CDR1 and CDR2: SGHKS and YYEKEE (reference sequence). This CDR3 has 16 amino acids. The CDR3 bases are TGTGCCAGCAGCTTCCACGGGACAGGGGCGGGAGATACGCAGTATTTT. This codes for CASSFHGTGAGDTQYF.

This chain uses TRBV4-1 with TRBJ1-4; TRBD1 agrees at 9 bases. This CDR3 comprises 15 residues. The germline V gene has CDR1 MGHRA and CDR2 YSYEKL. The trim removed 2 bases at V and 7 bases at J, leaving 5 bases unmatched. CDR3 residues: CASSQSGTGSEKLFF. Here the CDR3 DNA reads TGCGCCAGCAGCCAATCCGGGACAGGGTCTGAAAAACTGTTTTTT.

This chain's CDR3 is CSVVIAATGREQFF. For the CDR3, the DNA is TGCAGCGTTGTTATAGCGGCTACAGGTAGGGAGCAGTTCTTC. The J gene is TRBJ2-1, the V gene TRBV29-1; the D gene is possibly TRBD2 (6 bases). Per germline, CDR1 SQVTM and CDR2 ANQGSEA. This CDR3 has 14 amino acids. V was trimmed by 4 bases and J by 10 bases, leaving 20 bases between them.

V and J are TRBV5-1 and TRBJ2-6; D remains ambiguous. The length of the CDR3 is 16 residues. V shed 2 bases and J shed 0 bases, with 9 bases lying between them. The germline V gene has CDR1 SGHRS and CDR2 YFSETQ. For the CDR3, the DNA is TGCGCCAGCAGCTTTCTAACGAGCTCTGGGGCCAACGTCCTGACTTTC. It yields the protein CASSFLTSSGANVLTF. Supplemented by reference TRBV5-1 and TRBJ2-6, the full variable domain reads KAGVTQTPRYLIKTRGQQVTLSCSPISGHRSVSWYQQTPGQGLQFLFEYFSETQRNKGNFPGRFSGRQFSNSRSEMNVSTLELGDSALYLCASSFLTSSGANVLTFGAGSRLTVL.

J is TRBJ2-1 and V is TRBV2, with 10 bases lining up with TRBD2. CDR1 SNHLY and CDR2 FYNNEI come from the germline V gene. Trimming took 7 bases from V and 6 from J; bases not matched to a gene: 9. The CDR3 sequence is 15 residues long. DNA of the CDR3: TGTGCCAGCAAGAAAGAAGCGGGAGGGCCCAATGAGCAGTTCTTC. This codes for CASKKEAGGPNEQFF.

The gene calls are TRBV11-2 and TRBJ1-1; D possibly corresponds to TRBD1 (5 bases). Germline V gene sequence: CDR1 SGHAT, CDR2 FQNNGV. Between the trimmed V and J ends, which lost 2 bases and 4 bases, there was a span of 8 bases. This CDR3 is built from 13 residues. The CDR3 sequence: CASSLQGSTEAFF. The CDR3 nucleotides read TGTGCCAGCAGCTTACAGGGAAGCACTGAAGCTTTCTTT.

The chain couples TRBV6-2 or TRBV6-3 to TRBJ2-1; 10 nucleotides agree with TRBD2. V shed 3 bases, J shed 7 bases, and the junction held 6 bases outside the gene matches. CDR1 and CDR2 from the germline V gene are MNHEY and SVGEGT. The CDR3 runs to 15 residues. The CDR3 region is CASSYWTSGGNEQFF. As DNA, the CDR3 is TGTGCCAGCAGTTATTGGACTAGCGGTGGGAATGAGCAGTTCTTC.

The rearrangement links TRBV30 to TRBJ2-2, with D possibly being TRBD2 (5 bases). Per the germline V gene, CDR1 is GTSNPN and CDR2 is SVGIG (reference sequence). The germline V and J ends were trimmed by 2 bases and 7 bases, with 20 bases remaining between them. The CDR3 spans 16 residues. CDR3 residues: CAWSLGILLGGGELFF. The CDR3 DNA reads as TGTGCCTGGAGTTTGGGAATCTTACTAGGTGGCGGGGAGCTGTTTTTT.

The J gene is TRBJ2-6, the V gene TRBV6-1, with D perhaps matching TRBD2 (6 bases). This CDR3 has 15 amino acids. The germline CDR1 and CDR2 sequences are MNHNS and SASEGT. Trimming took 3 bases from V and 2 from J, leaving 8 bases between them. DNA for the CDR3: TGTGCCAGCAGTGACCGGGGGACTGGGGCCAACGTCCTGACTTTC. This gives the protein CASSDRGTGANVLTF.

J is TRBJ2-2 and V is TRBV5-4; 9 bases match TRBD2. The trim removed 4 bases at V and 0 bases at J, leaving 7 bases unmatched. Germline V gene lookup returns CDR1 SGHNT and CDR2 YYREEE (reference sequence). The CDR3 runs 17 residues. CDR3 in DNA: TGTGCCAGCAGCGTCGGAGCGGGAGGCGCGAACACCGGGGAGCTGTTTTTT. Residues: CASSVGAGGANTGELFF.

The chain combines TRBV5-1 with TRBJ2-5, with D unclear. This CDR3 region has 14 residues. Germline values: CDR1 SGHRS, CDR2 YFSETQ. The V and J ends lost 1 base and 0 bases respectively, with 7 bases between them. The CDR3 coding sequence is TGCGCCAGCAGCTTGTTAGGTTACCAAGAGACCCAGTACTTC. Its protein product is CASSLLGYQETQYF.